The 24 T cell receptor beta chains reported below all come from one sample, sequenced in a study of beta chain features in type 1 diabetes. The whole isolated RNA underwent reverse transcription, so sequencing captured expressed TCRB transcripts. Assay: immunoSEQ multiplex PCR; the TCRdb copy retains only in-frame clones and omits some. The sample carries hundreds of thousands of clones, about an eighth recorded once. These receptors' antigens are unknown. Whole-study results and caveats: Among all four CD4+ subsets, Type 1 diabetes patients had TCRB CDR3s that were moderately but significantly shorter.

The sequencing sample was made of naive CD4+ T cells from blood. These receptors were collected from a man in his late teens or twenties with type 1 diabetes.

This clone was observed a handful of times. V usage is TRBV30 and J usage is TRBJ1-1, with 7 bases that match TRBD1. The CDR3 has 12 residues. CDR1 and CDR2 (germline): GTSNPN, SVGIG (reference sequence). The V segment lost 5 bases and the J segment 3 bases; nucleotides outside the gene matches: 3. This CDR3 is CAWGQEYTEAFF. In DNA, the CDR3 is TGTGCCTGGGGACAGGAGTACACTGAAGCTTTCTTT.

This rearrangement joins TRBV30 to TRBJ2-1; no reliable D call. This CDR3 contains 12 residues. Per the germline V gene, CDR1 is GTSNPN and CDR2 is SVGIG (reference sequence). The CDR3 loop is CGCQDQGWEQFF. CDR3 DNA: TGTGGTTGCCAGGACCAAGGTTGGGAGCAGTTCTTC.

In its sample, this clone was seen a few times. This rearrangement joins TRBV4-2 to TRBJ2-1; possibly TRBD1 or TRBD2 for D (5 bases each). CDR1 and CDR2 (germline): LGHNA, YNFKEQ. The CDR3 loop spans 18 amino acids. V was trimmed by 2 bases and J by 5 bases, leaving 22 bases between them. The CDR3 DNA reads TGTGCCAGCAGCCAACCAGGGAGCTATGGGGGTCACCACAATGAGCAGTTCTTC. It yields the protein CASSQPGSYGGHHNEQFF.

The V call is TRBV4-1, the J call TRBJ1-2; D is uncertain. Per the germline V gene, CDR1 is MGHRA and CDR2 is YSYEKL. Trimming took 1 base from V and 1 from J, leaving 4 bases between them. The CDR3 is 13 amino acids. This chain's CDR3 is CASSQASNYGYTF. The DNA of the CDR3 is TGCGCCAGCAGCCAAGCCAGTAACTATGGCTACACCTTC.

V and J are TRBV30 and TRBJ1-5, with TRBD1 identical over 8 bases. The CDR3 spans 15 residues. The germline gives CDR1 GTSNPN, CDR2 SVGIG (reference sequence). V lost 4 bases to trimming and J lost 2 bases; unmatched junction nucleotides: 7. CDR3 nucleotide sequence: TGTGCCTGGACCCCGACAGGGGTAGGCAATCAGCCCCAGCATTTT. It yields the protein CAWTPTGVGNQPQHF.

The J gene is TRBJ1-2, the V gene TRBV9; D possibly corresponds to TRBD1 (5 bases). V was shortened by 3 bases and J by 2 bases, with 8 bases between the two germline ends. The germline CDR1 and CDR2 sequences are SGDLS and YYNGEE. The CDR3 covers 13 residues. This CDR3 is CASSARQNYGYTF. The CDR3 DNA sequence: TGTGCCAGCAGCGCCCGACAGAACTATGGCTACACCTTC.

This clone was counted at least ten times. The V gene is TRBV28, the J gene TRBJ2-7; D is perhaps TRBD1 (6 bases). This CDR3 has 15 residues. Trimming stripped 5 bases from V and 7 bases from J, with 21 bases between. CDR1 is MDHEN and CDR2 is SYDVKM in the germline V gene. This CDR3 is CASSTPGAGSREQYF. The DNA for the CDR3 is TGTGCCAGCAGTACTCCAGGGGCAGGGAGTAGGGAGCAGTACTTC. The full variable domain, completed using reference TRBV28 and TRBJ2-7, is DVKVTQSSRYLVKRTGEKVFLECVQDMDHENMFWYRQDPGLGLRLIYFSYDVKMKEKGDIPEGYSVSREKKERFSLILESASTNQTSMYLCASSTPGAGSREQYFGPGTRLTVT.

This clone was observed a few times. The CDR3 DNA reads TGTGCCTGGGCGGGGGAGCGGATACAGTTCTTC. It encodes CAWAGERIQFF. This chain uses TRBV30 with TRBJ2-1; 7 bases are a match to TRBD2. Germline-derived CDR1 and CDR2 are GTSNPN and SVGIG (reference sequence). This CDR3 is built from 11 residues. V was pared by 5 bases and J by 13 bases, with 8 bases of the junction left unmatched.

This clone was detected only a few times. The CDR3 loop reads CASSSLPSDSYNEQFF. The DNA of the CDR3 is TGCGCCAGCAGCAGTCTCCCTAGCGACTCCTACAATGAGCAGTTCTTC. The rearrangement uses TRBV5-1 and TRBJ2-1, with a weak D call TRBD2 (6 bases). V was trimmed by 4 bases and J by 0 bases, leaving 14 bases between them. The CDR3 is made up of 16 amino acids. Germline V gene data show CDR1 as SGHRS and CDR2 as YFSETQ.

This clone was counted between two and nine times. The chain uses TRBV29-1 and TRBJ2-1; D not resolved. The CDR3 is 13 residues long. Trimming cost V 6 bases and J 0 bases, with 9 bases left between them. Germline loops: CDR1 SQVTM, CDR2 ANQGSEA. Here the CDR3 reads CSVGESSYNEQFF. The DNA for the CDR3 is TGCAGCGTCGGTGAAAGCTCCTACAATGAGCAGTTCTTC.

The DNA for the CDR3 is TGCAGTGCTAGTCTTTGGAAGGCCCAGCATTTT. It yields the protein CSASLWKAQHF. The J gene is TRBJ1-5, the V gene TRBV20-1; D not resolved. The CDR3 extends over 11 amino acids. The V gene lost 3 bases and the J gene lost 11 bases, with 11 bases spanning the gap. Germline V CDR1 and CDR2: DFQATT, SNEGSKA (reference sequence).

The table lists this clone with a few counts. The chain carries TRBV5-1 and TRBJ2-2, with 9 bases matching TRBD1. With 1 base clipped from V and 2 bases from J, the junction kept 9 bases outside the gene matches. Looked up from germline, CDR1 is SGHRS and CDR2 is YFSETQ. The CDR3 runs to 18 residues. For the CDR3, the DNA is TGCGCCAGCAGCTTGAGCTCTCGGACAGGGGCAAACACCGGGGAGCTGTTTTTT. Amino acid sequence: CASSLSSRTGANTGELFF.

This clone has just a few counts. The genes are TRBV5-6 and TRBJ2-1; no firm D call. V lost 2 bases, J lost 0 bases, and 12 bases lay in between. The CDR3 loop spans 16 amino acids. Germline values: CDR1 SGHDT, CDR2 YYEEEE. The DNA of the CDR3 is TGTGCCAGCAGCTTATACACTTCTTACTCCTACAATGAGCAGTTCTTC. Protein: CASSLYTSYSYNEQFF.

Note on this clone: At one boundary the junction diverges from the germline segment, which might be a read error. The V and J genes are TRBV30 and TRBJ1-6; possibly TRBD1 for D (6 bases). The CDR3 covers 13 residues. Germline-derived CDR1 and CDR2 are GTSNPN and SVGIG (reference sequence). The chain's CDR3 is CARSRTADSPLHF. CDR3 bases: TGTGCCCGGAGTCGGACAGCTGATTCACCCCTCCACTTT.

The V call is TRBV28, the J call TRBJ2-1; D not resolved. The CDR3 totals 12 residues. The germline V gene has CDR1 MDHEN and CDR2 SYDVKM. V dropped 5 bases and J dropped 6 bases, with 8 bases sitting between them. The CDR3 sequence is CASSTALNEQFF. The CDR3, as DNA: TGTGCCAGCAGTACCGCCCTCAATGAGCAGTTCTTC.

The rearrangement joins TRBV28 to TRBJ2-7; 8 nucleotides line up with TRBD1. CDR1 and CDR2 (germline): MDHEN, SYDVKM. This CDR3 comprises 13 residues. Losses at the gene ends were 5 bases for V and 4 bases for J; bases not matched to a gene: 4. CDR3 in DNA: TGTGCCAGCAGTGACGGACAGGGTTACGAGCAGTACTTC. Translation: CASSDGQGYEQYF.

The rearrangement joins TRBV7-2 to TRBJ2-5; 9 bases match TRBD1. This CDR3 has 17 residues. The V and J ends lost 0 bases and 6 bases, in that order; junction bases with no gene match: 11. Germline assignment: CDR1 SGHTA and CDR2 FQGNSA. CDR3 in amino acids: CASSLAPADRGGKTQYF. In DNA form, the CDR3 reads TGTGCCAGCAGCTTAGCCCCAGCGGACAGGGGCGGAAAGACCCAGTACTTC.

This clone is a singleton in its sample. One junction end disagrees with the germline gene, perhaps due to a read error. J is TRBJ2-5 and V is TRBV7-7, with D tentatively TRBD1 (6 bases). This CDR3 has 14 amino acids. Germline CDR1 reads SSHAT; CDR2 reads FNYEAQ (reference sequence). The DNA of the CDR3 is TGTGCTAGCAGCTTAGGCAGGGGCCAAGAGACCCAGTACTTC. This encodes CASSLGRGQETQYF. The variable domain in full, completed from reference TRBV7-7 and TRBJ2-5, reads GAGVSQSPRYKVTKRGQDVTLRCDPISSHATLYWYQQALGQGPEFLTYFNYEAQPDKSGLPSDRFSAERPEGSISTLTIQRTEQRDSAMYRCASSLGRGQETQYFGPGTRLLVL.

V is TRBV5-1 and J is TRBJ1-1; 7 positions match TRBD1. Germline V gene sequence: CDR1 SGHRS, CDR2 YFSETQ. The CDR3 loop spans 13 amino acids. Trimming removed 2 bases from V and 7 bases from J; junction bases left unmatched: 5. CDR3 DNA sequence: TGCGCCAGCAGCTTAGGGACAGACTATGAAGCTTTCTTT. It translates to CASSLGTDYEAFF.

The V call is TRBV7-2, the J call TRBJ1-2; 10 bases agree with TRBD1. The CDR3 consists of 15 residues. V lost 2 bases and J lost 3; bases outside the gene matches: 3. Germline V CDR1 and CDR2: SGHTA, FQGNSA. CDR3 sequence: CASSLTGTGDYGYTF. In DNA, the CDR3 is TGTGCCAGCAGCTTAACCGGGACAGGGGACTATGGCTACACCTTC.

This clone was seen only a few times. This chain joins TRBV5-1 and TRBJ1-2; 7 nucleotides line up with TRBD1. CDR1 and CDR2 from the germline V gene are SGHRS and YFSETQ. Unmatched junction bases numbered 3, after V lost 0 bases and J lost 4 bases. This CDR3 has 14 residues. The CDR3 DNA is TGCGCCAGCAGCTTGGGGGACAGCTCCTATGGCTACACCTTC. Amino acid sequence: CASSLGDSSYGYTF.

In its sample, this clone was seen a few times. The rearrangement links TRBV11-1 to TRBJ1-1, with D perhaps TRBD1 (6 bases). In germline, CDR1 is SGHAT, CDR2 FQDESV (reference sequence). This CDR3 has 13 residues. The V end was cut by 1 base, the J end by 10 bases, with 13 bases between. The CDR3 region is CASSLGDTRGAFF. The CDR3 bases are TGTGCCAGCAGCTTAGGGGACACAAGGGGAGCTTTCTTT.

The chain carries TRBV25-1 and TRBJ2-7; possible D gene TRBD2, 5 bases. Looked up from germline, CDR1 is MGHDK and CDR2 is SYGVNS. Between the trimmed V and J ends, which lost 7 bases and 7 bases, there was a span of 14 bases. This CDR3 has 12 amino acids. The CDR3 DNA reads TGTGCCAGCAACGGGATACGGCGGGAGCAGTACTTC. As protein: CASNGIRREQYF.

The V call is TRBV29-1, the J call TRBJ1-1; 7 bases fit TRBD1. Losses at the gene ends were 7 bases for V and 1 base for J; bases not matched to a gene: 3. CDR3 size: 12 residues. Germline V gene data show CDR1 as SQVTM and CDR2 as ANQGSEA. CDR3 DNA sequence: TGCAGCGCGACAGGGCCGAACACTGAAGCTTTCTTT. Translated, it gives CSATGPNTEAFF.